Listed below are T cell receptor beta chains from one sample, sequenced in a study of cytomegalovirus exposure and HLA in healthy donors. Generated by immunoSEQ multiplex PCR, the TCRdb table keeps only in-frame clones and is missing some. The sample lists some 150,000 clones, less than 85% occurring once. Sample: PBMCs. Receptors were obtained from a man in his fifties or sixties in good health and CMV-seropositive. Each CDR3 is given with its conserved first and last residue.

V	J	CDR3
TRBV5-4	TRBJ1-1	CASSPRTGNTEAFF
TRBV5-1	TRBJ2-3	CASSLGTGNTDTQYF
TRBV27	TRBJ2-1	CASSRTSGGVVNEQFF
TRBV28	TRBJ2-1	CASKQGASYNEQFF
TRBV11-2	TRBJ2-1	CASSSTLRFESYNEQFF
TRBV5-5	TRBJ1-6	CASSLRVTYNSPLHF
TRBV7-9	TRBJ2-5	CASSPASPVGSQYF
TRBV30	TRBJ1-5	CAAGQDNQPQHF
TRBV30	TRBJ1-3	CAWKRSGNTIYF
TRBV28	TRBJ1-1	CASSSRVAFF
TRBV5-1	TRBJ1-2	CATKTGGRGGYTF
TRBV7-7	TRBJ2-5	CASSLGGAIQETQYF
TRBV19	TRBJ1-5	CASSTSGTGVFNQPQHF
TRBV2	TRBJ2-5	CASSQTGIHETQYF
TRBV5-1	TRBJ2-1	CAAILRGGGSEQFF
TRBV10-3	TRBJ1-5	CAIRSRTDSNQPQHF
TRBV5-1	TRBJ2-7	CASSAGGAYEQYF
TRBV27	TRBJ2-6	CASSLSRGRATGANVLTF
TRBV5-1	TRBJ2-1	CASSPGLAGTPSSYNEQFF
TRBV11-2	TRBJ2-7	CASSPRADRLTYEQYF
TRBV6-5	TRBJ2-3	CASSYGASSYTDTQYF
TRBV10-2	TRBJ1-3	CATSPSGVHLGNTIYF
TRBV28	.	CASSFLDRAYEQYF
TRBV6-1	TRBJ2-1	CASSGETYNEQFF
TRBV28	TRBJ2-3	CASSFSRLQGEPDTQYF
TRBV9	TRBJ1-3	CASSVASGVGTGNTIYF
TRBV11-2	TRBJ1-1	CASSYTGDTEAFF
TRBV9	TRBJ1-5	CASSVGQGDNQPQHF
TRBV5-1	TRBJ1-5	CASSLAGGNNQPQHF
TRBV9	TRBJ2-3	CASSARPGLADTDTQYF
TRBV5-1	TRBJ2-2	CASSSGQGGTGELFF
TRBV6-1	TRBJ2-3	CASIWGQGTDTQYF
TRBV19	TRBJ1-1	CASLQGNTEAFF
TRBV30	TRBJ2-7	CAWSRSSYEQYF
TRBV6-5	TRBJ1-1	CASRRQGGSKDEAFF
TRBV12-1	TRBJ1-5	CASSFRCGVQPQHF
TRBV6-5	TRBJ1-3	CASSYAGGTIGNTIYF
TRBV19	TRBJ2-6	CASSKQSSGANVLTF
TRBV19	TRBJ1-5	CASTYSGQGWSNQPQHF
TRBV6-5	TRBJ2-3	CASSYSSRGHADTQYF
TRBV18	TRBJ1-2	CASSPVGADGYGYTF
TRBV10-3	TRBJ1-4	CAISDSGGLSEKLFF
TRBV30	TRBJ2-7	CAWSVTLAGGHEQYF
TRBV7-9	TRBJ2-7	CASSSLTGANYEQYF
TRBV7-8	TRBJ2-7	CASSLGLAGGPNNAYEQYF
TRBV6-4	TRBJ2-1	CASSRIGGNEQFF
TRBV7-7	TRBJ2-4	CASSFLRLAGGRNIQYF
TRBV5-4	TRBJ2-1	CASSLAQGGDNEQFF
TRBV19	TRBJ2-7	CASSSDREAYEQYF
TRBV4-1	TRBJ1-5	CASSLTGSYIQPQHF
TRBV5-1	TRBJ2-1	CASSGQGQINEQFF
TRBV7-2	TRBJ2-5	CASSSRRDNQETQYF
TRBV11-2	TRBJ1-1	CASSLSFSEAFF